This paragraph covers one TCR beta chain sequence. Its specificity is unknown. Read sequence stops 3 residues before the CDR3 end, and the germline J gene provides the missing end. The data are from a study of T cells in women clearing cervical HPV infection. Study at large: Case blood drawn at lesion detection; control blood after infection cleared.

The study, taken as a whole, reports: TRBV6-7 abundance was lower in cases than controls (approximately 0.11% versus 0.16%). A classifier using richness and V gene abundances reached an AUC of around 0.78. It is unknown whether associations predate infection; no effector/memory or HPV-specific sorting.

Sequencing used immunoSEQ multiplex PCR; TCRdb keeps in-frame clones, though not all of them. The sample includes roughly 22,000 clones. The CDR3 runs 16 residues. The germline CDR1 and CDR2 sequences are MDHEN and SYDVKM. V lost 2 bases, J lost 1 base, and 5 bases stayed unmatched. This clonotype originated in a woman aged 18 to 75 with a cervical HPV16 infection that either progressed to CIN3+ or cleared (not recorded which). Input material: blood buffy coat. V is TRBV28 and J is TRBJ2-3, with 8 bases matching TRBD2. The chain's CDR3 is CASSLNGGGRTDTQYF. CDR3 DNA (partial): TGTGCCAGCAGTTTAAACGGGGGGGGACGCACAGATACG.